This T cell receptor beta chain was documented in a study of blood T cell repertoires in COVID-19. V gave up 6 bases and J gave up 6 bases, with 14 bases separating them. This CDR3 comprises 13 residues. Assay used: immunoSEQ multiplex PCR; TCRdb lists only in-frame clones, some missing. The repertoire holds a few hundred thousand clones, with around 83% as singletons. This receptor was taken from a man aged 35 to 55 who had been exposed to COVID-19. The rearrangement joins TRBV12-3 or TRBV12-4 to TRBJ1-1, with a possible D match to TRBD1 (6 bases). The sequencing input was PBMCs or T cells enriched from blood (not recorded which). CDR3 DNA: TGTGCCAGCAGGGCACAGGGACCACCTGAAGCTTTCTTT. Its translation: CASRAQGPPEAFF.